The 26 T cell receptor beta chains reported below all come from one sample, sequenced in a study of shared clonotypes between healthy human individuals. Profiled with immunoSEQ multiplex PCR; TCRdb holds only in-frame clones, not every one. Among some 2.1 million clones, about 95% were seen once, and the ten largest hold about 1.1%. As defined, naive CD8 cells were CD45RO-negative and positively selected for CCR7, with terminally differentiated effector memory CD45RA+ cells excluded. Sequenced material: naive CD8+ T cells sorted from blood. All receptors come from a man between 18 and 35 years old in good health.

This sequence joins TRBV5-6 and TRBJ2-7; possibly TRBD1 for D (6 bases). This CDR3 has 13 residues. Trimming cost V 4 bases and J 0 bases, with 8 bases left between them. Germline CDR1 SGHDT, CDR2 YYEEEE. The CDR3 DNA reads as TGTGCCAGCAGCAGGGACACCTCCTACGAGCAGTACTTC. It specifies CASSRDTSYEQYF.

CDR3 protein: CASSSPWTSGQETQYF. The CDR3, as DNA: TGTGCCAGCAGCTCTCCTTGGACTAGCGGACAAGAGACCCAGTACTTC. The chain is built from TRBV13 and TRBJ2-5, with 10 bases fitting TRBD2. Germline trimming cut 4 bases from V and 2 bases from J; bases unmatched to any gene: 7. The CDR3 is 16 amino acids. Germline lookup yields CDR1 PRHDT and CDR2 FYEKMQ (reference sequence).

On this clone itself: This specimen includes other DNA sequences encoding the same CDR3. This chain connects TRBV7-9 to TRBJ2-7; no clear D. Germline V lookup: CDR1 SEHNR, CDR2 FQNEAQ (reference sequence). The CDR3 has 11 amino acids. V lost 6 bases and J 4 bases, leaving 7 bases between the germline ends. This CDR3 is CASSLTYEQYF. CDR3 nucleotide sequence: TGTGCCAGCAGTCTGACGTACGAGCAGTACTTC.

The chain employs TRBV7-9 and TRBJ2-1, with a possible D match to TRBD2 (6 bases). The CDR3 has 15 amino acids. Germline values: CDR1 SEHNR, CDR2 FQNEAQ (reference sequence). Trimming cost V 5 bases and J 6 bases, with 17 bases left between them. DNA of the CDR3: TGTGCCAGCAGCAGGGACTCCCCGAATGTCAATGAGCAGTTCTTC. Protein sequence: CASSRDSPNVNEQFF.

The chain is built from TRBV19 and TRBJ2-2; D gene unclear. This CDR3 spans 11 amino acids. Germline CDR1 is LNHDA and CDR2 is SQIVND (reference sequence). V was pared by 7 bases and J by 4 bases, with 4 bases between. The CDR3, as DNA: TGTGCCAGTACCGCCACCGGGGAGCTGTTTTTT. As protein: CASTATGELFF.

This chain's CDR3 is CASSHNLGQGGEKLFF. The DNA of the CDR3 is TGCGCCAGCAGCCACAACTTGGGACAGGGGGGGGAAAAACTGTTTTTT. V and J are TRBV4-3 and TRBJ1-4; 11 nucleotides align to TRBD1. Germline CDR1 is LGHNA and CDR2 is YSLEER. This CDR3 contains 16 residues. With 3 bases clipped from V and 8 bases from J, the junction kept 8 bases outside the gene matches.

This chain links TRBV4-3 with TRBJ1-4; D is perhaps TRBD1 (5 bases). Germline CDR1 reads LGHNA; CDR2 reads YSLEER. The ends were cut back, 0 bases at V and 8 bases at J, with 16 bases in the middle. This CDR3 is 16 amino acids long. The CDR3: CASSQDRAGWDEKLFF. CDR3 DNA sequence: TGCGCCAGCAGCCAAGATCGGGCAGGGTGGGACGAAAAACTGTTTTTT.

The J gene is TRBJ2-7, the V gene TRBV19, with TRBD2 identical over 11 bases. Germline V gene lookup returns CDR1 LNHDA and CDR2 SQIVND (reference sequence). CDR3 size: 15 residues. V trimming: 3 bases; J trimming: 7 bases; junction bases outside the gene matches: 8. CDR3 nucleotide sequence: TGTGCCAGTAGTATTCAAGTAGCGGGAGGGTCGGAGCAGTACTTC. This translates into CASSIQVAGGSEQYF. Full variable domain (missing parts from reference TRBV19 and TRBJ2-7): DGGITQSPKYLFRKEGQNVTLSCEQNLNHDAMYWYRQDPGQGLRLIYYSQIVNDFQKGDIAEGYSVSREKKESFPLTVTSAQKNPTAFYLCASSIQVAGGSEQYFGPGTRLTVT.

The V and J genes are TRBV7-9 and TRBJ1-2, with 12 bases that match TRBD1. Germline V gene data show CDR1 as SEHNR and CDR2 as FQNEAQ (reference sequence). J was trimmed by 6 bases and V by 1 base; bases with no gene match: 6. The length of the CDR3 is 16 residues. The CDR3 spells CASSLGGTGGADGYTF. The DNA for the CDR3 is TGTGCCAGCAGCTTAGGCGGGACAGGGGGCGCAGATGGCTACACCTTC.

The rearrangement uses TRBV7-9 and TRBJ1-1, with unresolved D. The CDR3 contains 13 residues. Looked up from germline, CDR1 is SEHNR and CDR2 is FQNEAQ (reference sequence). The germline V and J ends were trimmed by 5 bases and 5 bases, with 12 bases remaining between them. The CDR3 DNA reads TGTGCCAGCAGCGGGGTCTTAGGGACTGAAGCTTTCTTT. Protein product: CASSGVLGTEAFF.

The table lists this clone with a count of one. V is TRBV7-2 and J is TRBJ2-3; 9 bases are a match to TRBD2. The junction had 5 bases not matched to a gene; V was cut back by 2 bases and J by 5 bases. The CDR3 extends over 15 amino acids. The germline gives CDR1 SGHTA, CDR2 FQGNSA. CDR3 bases: TGTGCCAGCAGCTTATCTAGCGGGGTGGGAGATACGCAGTATTTT. This gives the protein CASSLSSGVGDTQYF.

The gene calls are TRBV19 and TRBJ2-7; 7 nucleotides match TRBD2. Trimming took 10 bases from V and 6 from J; bases not matched to a gene: 3. The CDR3 has 10 amino acids. Germline-derived CDR1 and CDR2 are LNHDA and SQIVND (reference sequence). The CDR3 sequence: CATSSGEQYF. The CDR3 DNA reads TGTGCCACCTCTAGCGGCGAGCAGTACTTC.

This clone has a single count. The chain recombines TRBV2 with TRBJ1-1; the D gene is possibly TRBD1 (5 bases). The CDR3 is 12 amino acids. Trimming shortened V by 7 bases and J by 1 base, and 7 bases separated the two germline ends. Germline loops: CDR1 SNHLY, CDR2 FYNNEI. The CDR3 DNA reads TGTGCCAGCACGACAGAGAACACTGAAGCTTTCTTT. It specifies CASTTENTEAFF.

This sequence joins TRBV2 and TRBJ1-2; 8 positions agree with TRBD1. The trim removed 3 bases at V and 4 bases at J, leaving 22 bases unmatched. Germline V gene data show CDR1 as SNHLY and CDR2 as FYNNEI. The CDR3 is made up of 20 amino acids. CDR3 nucleotides: TGTGCCAGCAGTGACCCACGACAGGGGCTGGCCGCAGTGCAGAGCTATGGCTACACCTTC. Its translation is CASSDPRQGLAAVQSYGYTF.

The chain couples TRBV7-8 to TRBJ2-5, with a tentative D call TRBD1 (6 bases). V was cut by 7 bases and J by 5 bases, with 17 bases left in between. This CDR3 is 14 amino acids long. Germline V CDR1 and CDR2: SGHVS, FQNEAQ. CDR3 bases: TGTGCCAGCAACCCCTTTGGGGGCGTGGAGACCCAGTACTTC. It encodes CASNPFGGVETQYF.

The chain joins TRBV10-3 to TRBJ2-7; 7 bases line up with TRBD2. V dropped 0 bases and J dropped 2; count of bases not matched to a gene: 7. CDR1 is ENHRY, CDR2 SYGVKD, per germline. The CDR3 consists of 16 residues. CDR3 loop: CAISESGGTIPYEQYF. DNA of the CDR3: TGTGCCATCAGTGAGTCCGGGGGGACCATTCCCTACGAGCAGTACTTC.

The V and J genes are TRBV30 and TRBJ2-3; a weak D match, TRBD2 (5 bases). The CDR3 runs 15 residues. Germline loops: CDR1 GTSNPN, CDR2 SVGIG (reference sequence). Trimming removed 2 bases from V and 2 bases from J, with 14 bases in between. This CDR3 reads CAWSTQRSFTDTQYF. Written as DNA, the CDR3 is TGTGCCTGGAGTACTCAGCGGTCGTTCACAGATACGCAGTATTTT.

V usage is TRBV19 and J usage is TRBJ1-5; D is unclear. V lost 5 bases to trimming and J lost 0 bases, with 11 bases between them. This CDR3 region has 15 residues. Per the germline V gene, CDR1 is LNHDA and CDR2 is SQIVND (reference sequence). CDR3 coding DNA: TGTGCCAGTAGTCCAGGCAGTTTTAGCAATCAGCCCCAGCATTTT. It is translated as CASSPGSFSNQPQHF.

The gene calls are TRBV14 and TRBJ2-7; tentative D call: TRBD1 (5 bases). CDR3 length equals 14 residues. Trimming shortened V by 3 bases and J by 1 base, and 10 bases separated the two germline ends. Germline V lookup: CDR1 SGHDN, CDR2 FVKESK. CDR3 sequence reads: CASSHKQESYEQYF. As DNA, the CDR3 is TGTGCCAGCAGCCACAAACAGGAATCCTACGAGCAGTACTTC.

The chain uses TRBV4-3 and TRBJ2-1, with 8 bases identical to TRBD2. Trimming at V came to 0 bases and at J to 5 bases, leaving 9 bases not matched to a gene. There are 17 residues in the CDR3. Germline V CDR1 and CDR2: LGHNA, YSLEER. CDR3 in amino acids: CASSQEVAGSTNNEQFF. The DNA for the CDR3 is TGCGCCAGCAGCCAAGAGGTAGCGGGAAGTACTAACAATGAGCAGTTCTTC.

The V and J genes are TRBV6-6 and TRBJ1-4, with a possible D match to TRBD1 (5 bases). Germline CDR1 MNHNY, CDR2 SVGAGI (reference sequence). The V end was cut by 6 bases, the J end by 7 bases, with 12 bases between. The CDR3 totals 13 residues. CDR3 residues: CASREKGFEKLFF. In DNA form, the CDR3 reads TGTGCCAGCAGGGAAAAGGGGTTTGAAAAACTGTTTTTT.

The chain uses TRBV5-4 and TRBJ2-3; 7 nucleotides agree with TRBD1. V gave up 0 bases and J gave up 4 bases; unmatched junction bases: 11. CDR1 and CDR2 (germline): SGHNT, YYREEE (reference sequence). This CDR3 region has 17 residues. The CDR3: CASSLGEGGFPPDTQYF. CDR3 DNA sequence: TGTGCCAGCAGCTTGGGTGAAGGGGGCTTCCCCCCAGATACGCAGTATTTT.

The J gene is TRBJ2-2, the V gene TRBV30, with D perhaps TRBD1 (6 bases). This CDR3 is 12 amino acids long. CDR1 and CDR2 (germline): GTSNPN, SVGIG (reference sequence). V was pared by 4 bases and J by 6 bases, with 9 bases between. CDR3: CAWTPGAGELFF. As DNA, the CDR3 is TGTGCCTGGACCCCAGGGGCCGGGGAGCTGTTTTTT.

The chain links TRBV4-1 to TRBJ2-7, with D unclear. CDR1 and CDR2 from the germline V gene are MGHRA and YSYEKL. The length of the CDR3 is 13 residues. With 0 bases removed from V and 6 bases from J, the gap between germline ends came to 9 bases. Here the CDR3 DNA reads TGCGCCAGCAGCCAAGATAAGTCCAGCGAGCAGTACTTC. Translation gives CASSQDKSSEQYF.

This chain links TRBV9 with TRBJ2-1, with D unclear. The CDR3 runs to 15 residues. Germline CDR1 and CDR2: SGDLS and YYNGEE. V was cut by 3 bases and J by 2 bases, with 12 bases left in between. The CDR3 loop is CASSESVDPYNEQFF. CDR3 sequence (DNA): TGTGCCAGCAGCGAATCTGTAGACCCCTACAATGAGCAGTTCTTC.

This clone was counted once. V usage is TRBV7-9 and J usage is TRBJ2-7; 10 bases align to TRBD2. The CDR3 length is 15 residues. The V and J ends lost 1 base and 5 bases, in that order; junction bases with no gene match: 5. The germline CDR1 and CDR2 sequences are SEHNR and FQNEAQ (reference sequence). CDR3 sequence: CASSLGAGGPHEQYF. The CDR3 DNA reads as TGTGCCAGCAGCTTAGGAGCGGGGGGGCCCCACGAGCAGTACTTC.